These T cell receptor beta chains were read from a single sample in a study of blood T cells in healthy people across ages. TCRdb re-analysed the 5' RACE reads in MiXCR, keeping a single row per CDR3 protein. Of approximately 800,000 distinct CDR3 sequences listed, 25% are singletons. The data also belong to a second study, concerning T cells of mothers and their children.

Sample: blood. All receptors derive from a boy aged 10-17 years in good health. The CDR3 runs from the conserved cysteine through the conserved F or W. D genes are given only for firm matches. For some rows the clone size is stated as once, few or many, or as a class when expanded; others skip it.

D: TRBD2; V: TRBV6-1; J: TRBJ2-5; size: .; CDR3: CASLRSGQETQYF; DNA: TGTGCCAGCCTCCGTAGCGGGCAAGAGACCCAGTACTTC
D: TRBD1; V: TRBV6-6; J: TRBJ1-4; size: few; CDR3: CASSTGDSTNEKLFF; DNA: TGTGCCAGCAGTACAGGGGACAGCACTAATGAAAAACTGTTTTTT
D: TRBD2; V: TRBV29-1; J: TRBJ2-7; size: .; CDR3: CSVEGSPGGSINEQYF; DNA: TGCAGCGTTGAAGGCTCCCCGGGGGGGAGCATCAACGAGCAGTACTTC
D: TRBD1; V: TRBV6-6; J: TRBJ1-2; size: .; CDR3: CASSPDRGRSYTF; DNA: TGTGCCAGCAGCCCCGACAGGGGTAGGAGCTACACCTTC
D: .; V: TRBV6-2/TRBV6-3; J: TRBJ2-1; size: .; CDR3: CASSTTNSYPYNEQFF; DNA: TGTGCCAGCAGCACGACGAATAGTTACCCCTACAATGAGCAGTTCTTC
D: .; V: TRBV27; J: TRBJ1-2; size: few; CDR3: CASSLSPGGGSNYGYTF; DNA: TGTGCCAGCAGTTTATCGCCAGGAGGAGGGTCTAACTATGGCTACACCTTC
D: TRBD1; V: TRBV20-1; J: TRBJ1-5; size: few; CDR3: CSARDVTGGQPQHF; DNA: TGCAGTGCTAGAGATGTGACAGGGGGTCAGCCCCAGCATTTT
D: TRBD1; V: TRBV20-1; J: TRBJ1-5; size: .; CDR3: CSARVRDRGRISNQPQHF; DNA: TGCAGTGCTAGAGTCCGGGACAGGGGGCGAATCAGCAATCAGCCCCAGCATTTT
D: .; V: TRBV27; J: TRBJ2-7; size: few; CDR3: CASSFWQGPTYEQYF; DNA: TGTGCCAGCAGTTTCTGGCAGGGGCCAACCTACGAGCAGTACTTC
D: TRBD2; V: TRBV7-2; J: TRBJ2-5; size: once; CDR3: CASSSAGLAGAQETQYF; DNA: TGTGCCAGCAGCTCTGCAGGACTAGCGGGGGCGCAAGAGACCCAGTACTTC
D: .; V: TRBV4-3; J: TRBJ2-3; size: .; CDR3: CASSQDPFTDTRYF; DNA: TGCGCCAGCAGCCAAGATCCCTTTACAGATACGCGGTATTTT
D: TRBD1; V: TRBV2; J: TRBJ2-7; size: .; CDR3: CAIQGATSSYEQYF; DNA: TGTGCCATCCAGGGGGCAACCAGCTCCTACGAGCAGTACTTC
D: TRBD1; V: TRBV6-6; J: TRBJ2-4; size: few; CDR3: CASKPGTGVGGENIQYF; DNA: TGTGCCAGCAAACCCGGGACAGGGGTTGGAGGCGAAAACATTCAGTACTTC
D: TRBD1; V: TRBV18; J: TRBJ2-7; size: many; CDR3: CASSPGTDYEQYF; DNA: TGTGCCAGCTCACCTGGGACAGACTACGAGCAGTACTTC
D: TRBD2; V: TRBV2; J: TRBJ2-2; size: .; CDR3: CASRESSGTAGELFF; DNA: TGTGCCAGCAGAGAGAGTAGCGGGACCGCCGGGGAGCTGTTTTTT
D: .; V: TRBV27; J: TRBJ1-2; size: .; CDR3: CASSSRGSHYGYTF; DNA: TGTGCCAGCAGTTCACGGGGGAGTCACTATGGCTACACCTTC
D: .; V: TRBV12-3/TRBV12-4; J: TRBJ2-5; size: many; CDR3: CASSLWSQETQYF; DNA: TGTGCCAGCAGTTTATGGTCTCAAGAGACCCAGTACTTC
D: TRBD2; V: TRBV29-1; J: TRBJ2-7; size: .; CDR3: CSVGPGTNPYEQYF; DNA: TGCAGCGTTGGGCCTGGGACTAACCCCTACGAGCAGTACTTC
D: TRBD2; V: TRBV11-2; J: TRBJ2-5; size: few; CDR3: CASSLSPSGGETQYF; DNA: TGTGCCAGCAGCTTATCGCCTAGCGGGGGTGAGACCCAGTACTTC
D: .; V: TRBV6-5; J: TRBJ1-2; size: .; CDR3: CASSTVNYGYTF; DNA: TGTGCCAGCAGTACAGTTAACTATGGCTACACCTTC
D: .; V: TRBV29-1; J: TRBJ2-1; size: .; CDR3: CSVVDNEQFF; DNA: TGCAGCGTTGTCGACAATGAGCAGTTCTTC
D: TRBD1; V: TRBV5-1; J: TRBJ2-1; size: .; CDR3: CASSLDIPARGIEQFF; DNA: TGCGCCAGCAGCTTGGATATCCCGGCCAGGGGGATTGAGCAGTTCTTC